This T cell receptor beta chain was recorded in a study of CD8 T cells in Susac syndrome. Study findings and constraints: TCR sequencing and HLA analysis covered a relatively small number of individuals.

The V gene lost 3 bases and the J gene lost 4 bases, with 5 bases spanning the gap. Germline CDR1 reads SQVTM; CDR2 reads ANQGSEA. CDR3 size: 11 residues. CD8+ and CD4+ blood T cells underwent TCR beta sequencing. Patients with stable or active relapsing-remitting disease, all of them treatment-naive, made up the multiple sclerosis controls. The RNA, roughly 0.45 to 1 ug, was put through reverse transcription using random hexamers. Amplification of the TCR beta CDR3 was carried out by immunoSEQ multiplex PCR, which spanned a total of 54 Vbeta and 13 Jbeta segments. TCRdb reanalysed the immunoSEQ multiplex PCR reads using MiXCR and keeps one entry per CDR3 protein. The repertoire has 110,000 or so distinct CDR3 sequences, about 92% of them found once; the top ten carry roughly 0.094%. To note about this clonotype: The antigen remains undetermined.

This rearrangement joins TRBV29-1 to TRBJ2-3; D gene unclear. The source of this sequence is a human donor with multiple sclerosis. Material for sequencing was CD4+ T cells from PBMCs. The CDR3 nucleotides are TGCAGCGTTGATAGTGCAGATACGCAGTATTTT. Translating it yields CSVDSADTQYF.